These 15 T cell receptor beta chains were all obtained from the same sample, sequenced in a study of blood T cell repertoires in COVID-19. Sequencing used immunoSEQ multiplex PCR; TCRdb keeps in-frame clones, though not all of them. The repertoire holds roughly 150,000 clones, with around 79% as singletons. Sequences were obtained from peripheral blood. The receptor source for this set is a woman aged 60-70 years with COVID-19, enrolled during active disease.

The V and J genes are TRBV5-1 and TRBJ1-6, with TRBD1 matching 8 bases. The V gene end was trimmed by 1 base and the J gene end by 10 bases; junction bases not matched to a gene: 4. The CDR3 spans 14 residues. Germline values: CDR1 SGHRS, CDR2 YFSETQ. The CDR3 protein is CASSLSGGESPLHF. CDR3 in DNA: TGCGCCAGCAGCTTGTCAGGGGGCGAATCACCCCTCCACTTT.

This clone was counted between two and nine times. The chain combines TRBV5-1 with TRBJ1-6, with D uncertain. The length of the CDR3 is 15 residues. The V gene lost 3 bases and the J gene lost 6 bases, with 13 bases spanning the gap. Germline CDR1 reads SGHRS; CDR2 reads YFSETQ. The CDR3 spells CASSSRFRSNSPLHF. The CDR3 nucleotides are TGCGCCAGCAGCTCCCGGTTTCGGAGTAATTCACCCCTCCACTTT.

The CDR3 protein is CASSRGGYEQYF. CDR3 nucleotide sequence: TGTGCCAGCAGCCGGGGGGGATACGAGCAGTACTTC. The chain is built from TRBV12-3 or TRBV12-4 and TRBJ2-7, with 8 bases lining up with TRBD2. Trimming cost V 6 bases and J 4 bases; bases outside gene matches: 2. CDR3 size: 12 residues.

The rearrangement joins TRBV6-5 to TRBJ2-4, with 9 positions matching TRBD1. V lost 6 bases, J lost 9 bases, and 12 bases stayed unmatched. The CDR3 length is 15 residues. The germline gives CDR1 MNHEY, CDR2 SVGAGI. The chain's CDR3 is CASRGDRTGEGIQYF. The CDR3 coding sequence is TGTGCCAGCAGGGGAGATAGGACAGGGGAGGGCATTCAGTACTTC.

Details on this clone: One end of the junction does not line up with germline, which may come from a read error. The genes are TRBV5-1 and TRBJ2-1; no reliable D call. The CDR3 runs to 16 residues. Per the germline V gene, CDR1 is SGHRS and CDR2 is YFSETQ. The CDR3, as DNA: TGCGCCAGCAGCAAATTAGCCAGTCAGTCCTCCAATGAGCAGTTCTTC. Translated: CASSKLASQSSNEQFF.

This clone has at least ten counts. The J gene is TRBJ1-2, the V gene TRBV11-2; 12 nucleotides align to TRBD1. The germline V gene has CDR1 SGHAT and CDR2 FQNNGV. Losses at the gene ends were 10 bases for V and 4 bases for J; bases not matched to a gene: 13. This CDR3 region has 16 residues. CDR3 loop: CATTPTGTGGLYGYTF. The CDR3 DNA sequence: TGTGCCACCACCCCTACCGGGACAGGGGGCCTCTATGGCTACACCTTC.

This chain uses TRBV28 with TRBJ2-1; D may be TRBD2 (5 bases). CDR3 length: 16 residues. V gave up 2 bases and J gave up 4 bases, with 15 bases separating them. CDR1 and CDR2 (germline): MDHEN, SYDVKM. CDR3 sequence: CASSLGPGGGYNEQFF. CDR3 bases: TGTGCCAGCAGTTTAGGCCCCGGAGGAGGTTACAATGAGCAGTTCTTC. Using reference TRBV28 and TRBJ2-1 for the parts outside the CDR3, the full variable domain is DVKVTQSSRYLVKRTGEKVFLECVQDMDHENMFWYRQDPGLGLRLIYFSYDVKMKEKGDIPEGYSVSREKKERFSLILESASTNQTSMYLCASSLGPGGGYNEQFFGPGTRLTVL.

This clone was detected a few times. The CDR3 protein is CASSLGGGALRTNEKLFF. CDR3 DNA: TGTGCCAGCAGCTTAGGCGGGGGGGCGCTTAGGACTAATGAAAAACTGTTTTTT. The rearrangement uses TRBV7-2 and TRBJ1-4; tentatively, D is TRBD1 (6 bases). Trimming cost V 1 base and J 2 bases, with 17 bases left between them. Germline CDR1 SGHTA, CDR2 FQGNSA. There are 18 residues in the CDR3.

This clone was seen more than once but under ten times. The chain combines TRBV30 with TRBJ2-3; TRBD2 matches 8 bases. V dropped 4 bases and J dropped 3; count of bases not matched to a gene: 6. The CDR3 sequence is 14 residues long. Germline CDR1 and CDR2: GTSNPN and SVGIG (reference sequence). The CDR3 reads CAWKMAGGTDTQYF. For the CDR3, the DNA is TGTGCCTGGAAGATGGCGGGAGGAACAGATACGCAGTATTTT. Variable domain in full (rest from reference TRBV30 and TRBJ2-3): SQTIHQWPATLVQPVGSPLSLECTVEGTSNPNLYWYRQAAGRGLQLLFYSVGIGQISSEVPQNLSASRPQDRQFILSSKKLLLSDSGFYLCAWKMAGGTDTQYFGPGTRLTVL.

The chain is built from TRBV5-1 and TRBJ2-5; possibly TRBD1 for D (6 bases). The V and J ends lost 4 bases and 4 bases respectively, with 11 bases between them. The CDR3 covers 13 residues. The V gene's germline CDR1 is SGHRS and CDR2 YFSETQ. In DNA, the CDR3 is TGCGCCAGCAGCGCGGCCAGGGGAGAGACCCAGTACTTC. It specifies CASSAARGETQYF.

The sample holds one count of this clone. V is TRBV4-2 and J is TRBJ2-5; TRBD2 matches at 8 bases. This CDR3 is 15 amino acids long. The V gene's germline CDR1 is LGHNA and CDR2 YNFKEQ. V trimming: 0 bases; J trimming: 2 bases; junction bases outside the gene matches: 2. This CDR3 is CASSQDPGGQETQYF. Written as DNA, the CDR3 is TGTGCCAGCAGCCAAGATCCGGGAGGGCAAGAGACCCAGTACTTC.

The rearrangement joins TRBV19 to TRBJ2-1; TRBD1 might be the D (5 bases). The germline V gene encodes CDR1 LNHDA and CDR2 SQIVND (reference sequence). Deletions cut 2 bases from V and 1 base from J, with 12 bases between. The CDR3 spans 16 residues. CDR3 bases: TGTGCCAGTAGTATATGGGGCGGATTATCCTACAATGAGCAGTTCTTC. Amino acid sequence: CASSIWGGLSYNEQFF.

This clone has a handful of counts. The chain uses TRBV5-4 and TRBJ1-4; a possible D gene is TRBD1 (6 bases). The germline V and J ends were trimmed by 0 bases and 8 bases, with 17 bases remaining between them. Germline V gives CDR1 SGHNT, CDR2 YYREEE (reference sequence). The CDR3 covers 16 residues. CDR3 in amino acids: CASSLAGTGWREKLFF. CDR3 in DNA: TGTGCCAGCAGCTTGGCGGGTACAGGGTGGCGCGAAAAACTGTTTTTT.

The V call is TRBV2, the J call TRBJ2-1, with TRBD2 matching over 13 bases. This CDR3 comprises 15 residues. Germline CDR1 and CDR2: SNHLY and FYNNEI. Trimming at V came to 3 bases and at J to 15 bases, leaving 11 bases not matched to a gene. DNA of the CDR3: TGTGCCAGCAGTGATCGCCGGACTAGCGGGGGCGGGGGGTTCTTC. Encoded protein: CASSDRRTSGGGGFF.

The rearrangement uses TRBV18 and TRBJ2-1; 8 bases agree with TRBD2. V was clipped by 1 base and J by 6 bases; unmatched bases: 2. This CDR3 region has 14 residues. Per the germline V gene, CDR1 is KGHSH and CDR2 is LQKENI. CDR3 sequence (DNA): TGTGCCAGCTCACCACAGCGGGAGACCAATGAGCAGTTCTTC. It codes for CASSPQRETNEQFF.